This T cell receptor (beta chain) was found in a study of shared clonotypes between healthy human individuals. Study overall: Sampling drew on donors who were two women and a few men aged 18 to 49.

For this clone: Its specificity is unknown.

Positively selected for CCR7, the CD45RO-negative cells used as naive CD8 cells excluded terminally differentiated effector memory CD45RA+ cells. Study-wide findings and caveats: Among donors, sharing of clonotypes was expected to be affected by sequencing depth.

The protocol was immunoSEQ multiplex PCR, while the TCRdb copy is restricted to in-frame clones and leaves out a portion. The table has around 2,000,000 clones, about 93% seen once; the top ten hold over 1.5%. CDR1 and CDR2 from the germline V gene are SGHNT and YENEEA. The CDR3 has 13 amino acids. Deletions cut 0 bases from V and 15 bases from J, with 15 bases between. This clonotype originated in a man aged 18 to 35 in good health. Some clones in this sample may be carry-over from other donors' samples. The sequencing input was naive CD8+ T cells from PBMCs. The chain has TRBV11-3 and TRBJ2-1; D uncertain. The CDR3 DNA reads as TGTGCCAGCAGCTTAGATCCGGACGATTCCCTGTTCTTC. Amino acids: CASSLDPDDSLFF. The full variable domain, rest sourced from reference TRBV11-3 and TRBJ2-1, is EAGVVQSPRYKIIEKKQPVAFWCNPISGHNTLYWYLQNLGQGPELLIRYENEEAVDDSQLPKDRFSAERLKGVDSTLKIQPAELGDSAVYLCASSLDPDDSLFFGPGTRLTVL.